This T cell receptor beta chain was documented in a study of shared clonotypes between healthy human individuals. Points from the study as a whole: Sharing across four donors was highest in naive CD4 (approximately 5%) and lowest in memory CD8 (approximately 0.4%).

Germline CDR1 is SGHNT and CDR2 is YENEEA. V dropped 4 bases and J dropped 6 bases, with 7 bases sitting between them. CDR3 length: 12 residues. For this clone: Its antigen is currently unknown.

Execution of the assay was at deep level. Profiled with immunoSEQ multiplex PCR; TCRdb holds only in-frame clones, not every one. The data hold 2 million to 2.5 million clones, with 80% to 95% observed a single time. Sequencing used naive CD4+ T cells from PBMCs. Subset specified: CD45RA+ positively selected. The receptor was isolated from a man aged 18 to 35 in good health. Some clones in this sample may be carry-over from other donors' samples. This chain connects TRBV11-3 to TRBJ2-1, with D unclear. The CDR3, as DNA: TGTGCCAGCAGCTCCGCTAGCAATGAGCAGTTCTTC. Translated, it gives CASSSASNEQFF.